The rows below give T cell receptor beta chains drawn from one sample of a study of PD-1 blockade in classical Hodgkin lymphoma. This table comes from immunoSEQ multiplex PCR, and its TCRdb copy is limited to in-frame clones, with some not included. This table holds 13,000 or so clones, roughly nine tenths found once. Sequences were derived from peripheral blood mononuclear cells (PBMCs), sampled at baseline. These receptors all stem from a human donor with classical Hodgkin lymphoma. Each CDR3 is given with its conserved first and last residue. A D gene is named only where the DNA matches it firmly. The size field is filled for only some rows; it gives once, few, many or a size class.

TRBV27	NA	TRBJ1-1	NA	TGTGCCAGCAGCCCCGTCAGGGTGAACACTGAAGCTTTCTTT	CASSPVRVNTEAFF
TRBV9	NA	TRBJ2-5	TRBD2	TGTGCCAGCAGCGTAGATAGCGGGGTATATGAGACCCAGTACTTC	CASSVDSGVYETQYF
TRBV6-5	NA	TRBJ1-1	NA	TGTGCCAGCAGTTACAACCCCAGGACTGAAGCTTTCTTT	CASSYNPRTEAFF
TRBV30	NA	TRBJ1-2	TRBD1	TGTGCCGTAGCGCAGACGGAGACAGGGGCCTATGGCTACACCTTC	CAVAQTETGAYGYTF
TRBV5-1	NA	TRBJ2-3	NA	TGCGCCAGCAGGCAGGGGAGCACAGATACGCAGTATTTT	CASRQGSTDTQYF
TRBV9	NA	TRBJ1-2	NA	TGTGCCAGCAGCGTAGACGGGATTAATGGCTACACCTTC	CASSVDGINGYTF
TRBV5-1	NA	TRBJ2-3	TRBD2	TGCGCCAGCACGCGGGGGGGTAGCACAGATACGCAGTATTTT	CASTRGGSTDTQYF
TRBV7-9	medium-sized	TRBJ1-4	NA	TGTGCCAGCACCAAGACCCTTGGGAATGAAAAACTGTTTTTT	CASTKTLGNEKLFF
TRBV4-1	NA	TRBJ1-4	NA	TGCGCCAGCAGCCCTACCAGAACTAATGAAAAACTGTTTTTT	CASSPTRTNEKLFF
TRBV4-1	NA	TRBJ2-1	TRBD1	TGCGCCAGCAGGTATGGACAGGGAACCTACAATGAGCAGTTCTTC	CASRYGQGTYNEQFF
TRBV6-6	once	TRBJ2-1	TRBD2	TGTGCCAGCATAAAGGGGCTAGCGGGTATTTATGAGCAGTTCTTC	CASIKGLAGIYEQFF
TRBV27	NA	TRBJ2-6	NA	TGTGCCAGCGGCCGACAGGGACTGAGCTCTGGGGCCAACGTCCTGACTTTC	CASGRQGLSSGANVLTF
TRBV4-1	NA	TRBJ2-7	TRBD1	TGCGCCAGCGACTACGCCGCCGGGACAGGGTGGGGCGAGCAGTACTTC	CASDYAAGTGWGEQYF
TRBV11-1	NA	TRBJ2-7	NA	TGTGCCAGCAGCTTAATCGGCCCGAGCTCCTACGAGCAGTACTTC	CASSLIGPSSYEQYF
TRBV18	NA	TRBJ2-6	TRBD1	TGTGCCAGCTCACCAAGGACAGGGGTTGCATCTGGGGCCAACGTCCTGACTTTC	CASSPRTGVASGANVLTF
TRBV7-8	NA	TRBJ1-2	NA	TGTGCCAGCAGCTGGGGGAGAACAGGGAACTATGGCTACACCTTC	CASSWGRTGNYGYTF
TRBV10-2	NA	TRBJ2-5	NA	TGCGCCAGCAGTCCGAAGGGTGGCCTCCAAGAGACCCAGTACTTC	CASSPKGGLQETQYF
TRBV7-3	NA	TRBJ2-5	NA	TGTGCCAGCAGCTCAACAGGATCGGGGAAAGAGACCCAGTACTTC	CASSSTGSGKETQYF
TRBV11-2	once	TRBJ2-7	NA	TGTGCCAGCAGCCGACGGGACTCCTACTACGAGCAGTACTTC	CASSRRDSYYEQYF
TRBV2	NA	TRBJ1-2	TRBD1	TGTGCCAGCAGCGACAGGGGAAGCGGCTACACCTTC	CASSDRGSGYTF
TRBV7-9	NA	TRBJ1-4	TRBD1	TGTGCCAGCAGCTTAGGCGAGTTGAGGGGGCGTAGAACTAATGAAAAACTGTTTTTT	CASSLGELRGRRTNEKLFF
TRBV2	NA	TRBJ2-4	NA	TGTGCCAGTCTCGAAAGGGGGGGAGGGAACATTCAGTACTTC	CASLERGGGNIQYF
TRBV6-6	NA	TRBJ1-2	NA	TGTGCCAGCAGTCCCCTGGACAGAGTTGATGGCTACACCTTC	CASSPLDRVDGYTF
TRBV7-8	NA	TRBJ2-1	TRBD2	TGTGCCAGCAGCTTAGTACTAGCGGGCTACAATGAGCAGTTCTTC	CASSLVLAGYNEQFF
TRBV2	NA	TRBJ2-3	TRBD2	TGTGCCAGCGCTACTAATAGCGGGGAGCGGGGTGATACGCAGTATTTT	CASATNSGERGDTQYF
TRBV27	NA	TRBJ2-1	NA	TGTGCCAGCAGTTTATCAGCGTTGGGGCTTTACAATGAGCAGTTCTTC	CASSLSALGLYNEQFF
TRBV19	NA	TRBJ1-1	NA	TGTGCCAGTAGTATCGTTCCGGCAGGAGAAGCTTTCTTT	CASSIVPAGEAFF
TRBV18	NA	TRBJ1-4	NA	TGTGCCAGCTCACCACCGGGAAGGTCTGATGAAAAACTGTTTTTT	CASSPPGRSDEKLFF
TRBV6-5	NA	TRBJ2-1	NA	TGTGCCAGCAGTTATTCGGCCTCAAGCTCCTACAATGAGCAGTTCTTC	CASSYSASSSYNEQFF
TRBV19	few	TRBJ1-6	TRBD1	TGTGCCAGTAGTCCCCAGACAGGGGGGGGTTCACCCCTCCACTTT	CASSPQTGGGSPLHF
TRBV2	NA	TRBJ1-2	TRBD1	TGTGCCAGCAGTAGATTGACAGGGGCCTATGGCTACACCTTC	CASSRLTGAYGYTF
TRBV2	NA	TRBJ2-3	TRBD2	TGTGCCAGCAGCTATCGGGGGGGTGGAGATACGCAGTATTTT	CASSYRGGGDTQYF
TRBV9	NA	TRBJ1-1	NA	TGTGCCAGCAGCGGTTCAGGACGCACTGAAGCTTTCTTT	CASSGSGRTEAFF
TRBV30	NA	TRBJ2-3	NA	TGTGCCTGGAGTGGGCAGCGGGCCTTCACAGATACGCAGTATTTT	CAWSGQRAFTDTQYF
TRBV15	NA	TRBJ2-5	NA	TGTGCCACCAGCAGAGAGTGGATCCAAGAGACCCAGTACTTC	CATSREWIQETQYF
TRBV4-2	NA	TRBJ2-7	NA	TGTGCCAGCAGCCAAGGGGTAGCGGAAACCTACGAGCAGTACTTC	CASSQGVAETYEQYF
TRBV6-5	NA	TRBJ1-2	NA	TGTGCCACCCGGGGAAGGTCGAAGGGCTACACCTTC	CATRGRSKGYTF
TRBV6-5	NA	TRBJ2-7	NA	TGTGCCAGCAGTTCCCTCTCCTACGAGCAGTACTTC	CASSSLSYEQYF
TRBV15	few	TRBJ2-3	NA	TGTGCCACCAGCTACCGGCCAGGTGAGGGCCCAGATACGCAGTATTTT	CATSYRPGEGPDTQYF
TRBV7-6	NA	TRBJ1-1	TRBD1	TGTGCCAGCAGCTTAGACGGGACAGGAAACACTGAAGCTTTCTTT	CASSLDGTGNTEAFF
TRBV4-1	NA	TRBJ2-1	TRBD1	TGCGCCAGCAGCCACGGACAGGGGGCGCTGGATGAGCAGTTCTTC	CASSHGQGALDEQFF
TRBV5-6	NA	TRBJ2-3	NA	TGTGCCAGCAGCTTGTCGGCCGCAGATACGCAGTATTTT	CASSLSAADTQYF
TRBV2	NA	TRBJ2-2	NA	TGTGCCAGCAGTGAGTTGAAGGGGGCCGGGGAGCTGTTTTTT	CASSELKGAGELFF
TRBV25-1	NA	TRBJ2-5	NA	TGTGCCAGCAGTGAATCGGAGACCCAGTACTTC	CASSESETQYF
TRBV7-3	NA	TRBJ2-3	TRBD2	TGTGCCAGCAGCTTATTGGGGGGGACTAGCACAGATACGCAGTATTTT	CASSLLGGTSTDTQYF
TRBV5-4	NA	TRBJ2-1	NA	TGTGCCAGCAGCCCGCCGGGCCTCACTCGCAATGAGCAGTTCTTC	CASSPPGLTRNEQFF
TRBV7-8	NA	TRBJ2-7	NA	TGTGCCAGCAGCCGAAGCTACGAGCAGTACTTC	CASSRSYEQYF
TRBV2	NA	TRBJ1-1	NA	TGTGCCAGCACCCTTGGGGCCACCCGATTTGAGGCTTTCTTT	CASTLGATRFEAFF
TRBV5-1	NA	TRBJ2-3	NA	TGCGCCAGCAGCTTGCTGGCAGCATTCACAGATACGCAGTATTTT	CASSLLAAFTDTQYF
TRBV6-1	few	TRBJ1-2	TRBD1	TGTGCCAGCAGCGAGGGACAGGGGGGTGGCTACACCTTC	CASSEGQGGGYTF
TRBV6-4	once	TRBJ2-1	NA	TGTGCCAGCAGTGATCCATTGGGAGGCAATGAGCAGTTCTTC	CASSDPLGGNEQFF
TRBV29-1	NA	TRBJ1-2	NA	TGCAGCGCTGGGGGAAACTATGGCTACACCTTC	CSAGGNYGYTF
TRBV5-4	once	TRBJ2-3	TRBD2	TGTGCCAGCAGGACTAGCGGCACAGATACGCAGTATTTT	CASRTSGTDTQYF
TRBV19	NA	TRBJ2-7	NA	TGTGCCAGTAGTAGCGCGCCAGGGAGCTCCTACGAGCAGTACTTC	CASSSAPGSSYEQYF
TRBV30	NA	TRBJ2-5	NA	TGTGCCTGGAGTATTACTAGTGGAGAGACCCAGTACTTC	CAWSITSGETQYF